One and the same sample provided the 18 T cell receptor beta chains below, sequenced in a study of shared clonotypes between healthy human individuals. Selected positively for CCR7 and CD45RO-negative, naive CD8 cells excluded terminally differentiated effector memory CD45RA+ cells. The assay was immunoSEQ multiplex PCR, and TCRdb's table has in-frame clones only and misses some. The repertoire includes about 750,000 clones, approximately 92% of them detected once, and 24% sits in the top ten. Sequenced sample: naive CD8+ T cells sorted from blood. These receptors all come from a man younger than 45 in good health.

V gene TRBV19 combines with J gene TRBJ2-1; maybe TRBD2 (5 bases). The germline V gene has CDR1 LNHDA and CDR2 SQIVND (reference sequence). Trimming left V 1 base short and J 6 bases short, with 10 bases between. This CDR3 has 14 amino acids. The CDR3 bases are TGTGCCAGTAGTATAGGAGGGTATGGCAATGAGCAGTTCTTC. It yields the protein CASSIGGYGNEQFF.

Points on this clone: Within the sample, other DNA sequences also encode this same CDR3. The chain joins TRBV28 to TRBJ2-1; 11 bases map to TRBD2. This CDR3 contains 15 residues. Per the germline V gene, CDR1 is MDHEN and CDR2 is SYDVKM. Trimming at V came to 3 bases and at J to 4 bases, leaving 2 bases not matched to a gene. The CDR3 sequence is CASSFLAGGYNEQFF. As DNA, the CDR3 is TGTGCCAGCAGTTTCCTAGCGGGAGGTTACAATGAGCAGTTCTTC.

The chain is built from TRBV7-8 and TRBJ2-1, with D tentatively TRBD2 (6 bases). Germline assignment: CDR1 SGHVS and CDR2 FQNEAQ. V lost 2 bases, J lost 9 bases, and 14 bases lay in between. There are 14 residues in the CDR3. The CDR3, as DNA: TGTGCCAGCAGCTTATTAACGGGAGTGGGTGAGCAGTTCTTC. It is translated as CASSLLTGVGEQFF. The full variable domain, its missing parts supplied by reference TRBV7-8 and TRBJ2-1, is GAGVSQSPRYKVAKRGQDVALRCDPISGHVSLFWYQQALGQGPEFLTYFQNEAQLDKSGLPSDRFFAERPEGSVSTLKIQRTQQEDSAVYLCASSLLTGVGEQFFGPGTRLTVL.

This chain joins TRBV19 and TRBJ1-2; tentatively, D is TRBD1 (5 bases). Between the trimmed V and J ends, which lost 3 bases and 6 bases, there was a span of 11 bases. Germline loops: CDR1 LNHDA, CDR2 SQIVND (reference sequence). The CDR3 has 13 residues. DNA for the CDR3: TGTGCCAGTAGTATTGGGGCAGGGAATGGCTACACCTTC. It specifies CASSIGAGNGYTF.

The CDR3 reads CASSWASGPGGNEQFF. In nucleotides, the CDR3 is TGTGCCAGCAGCTGGGCTAGCGGCCCTGGGGGCAATGAGCAGTTCTTC. The chain combines TRBV5-4 with TRBJ2-1; TRBD2 matches at 7 bases. V lost 3 bases to trimming and J lost 6 bases; unmatched junction nucleotides: 12. This CDR3 has 16 amino acids. CDR1 is SGHNT, CDR2 YYREEE, per germline (reference sequence).

The J gene is TRBJ2-5, the V gene TRBV7-9; 7 bases align to TRBD1. CDR3 length: 14 amino acids. With 4 bases clipped from V and 0 bases from J, the junction kept 2 bases outside the gene matches. CDR1 and CDR2 from the germline V gene are SEHNR and FQNEAQ (reference sequence). CDR3 bases: TGTGCCAGCAGCTCGGACAGGTACCAAGAGACCCAGTACTTC. As protein: CASSSDRYQETQYF.

V and J are TRBV2 and TRBJ2-5; TRBD1 matches at 8 bases. The germline gives CDR1 SNHLY, CDR2 FYNNEI. V shed 6 bases and J 5 bases; nucleotides not matched to a gene: 5. This CDR3 has 13 residues. CDR3 sequence (DNA): TGTGCCAGCAGCAACAGGGGGACTGAGACCCAGTACTTC. Its protein is CASSNRGTETQYF.

This chain connects TRBV4-3 to TRBJ2-1; D possibly corresponds to TRBD2 (5 bases). The CDR3 spans 17 residues. V dropped 0 bases and J dropped 0 bases, with 12 bases sitting between them. Per germline, CDR1 LGHNA and CDR2 YSLEER. CDR3 in DNA: TGCGCCAGCAGCCAAGAAGAACTAGTCGGCTCCTACAATGAGCAGTTCTTC. Translated: CASSQEELVGSYNEQFF.

The chain carries TRBV19 and TRBJ2-1; 9 bases agree with TRBD2. This CDR3 contains 16 residues. V gave up 3 bases and J gave up 3 bases; unmatched junction bases: 6. From germline, CDR1 is LNHDA and CDR2 SQIVND (reference sequence). The CDR3 region is CASSILDSGSYNEQFF. In DNA, the CDR3 is TGTGCCAGTAGTATTTTGGATAGCGGGAGCTACAATGAGCAGTTCTTC.

The V gene is TRBV6-1, the J gene TRBJ2-4; 8 nucleotides align to TRBD2. CDR1 is MNHNS, CDR2 SASEGT, per germline. There are 15 residues in the CDR3. V was pared by 3 bases and J by 12 bases, with 13 bases of the junction left unmatched. DNA for the CDR3: TGTGCCAGCAGTGATCGGGAGGGCCGATTGTACGCTCAGTACTTC. Its translation is CASSDREGRLYAQYF.

CDR3 loop: CATISTGFRGNQPQHF. In DNA, the CDR3 is TGTGCCACCATCTCTACAGGGTTCCGTGGCAATCAGCCCCAGCATTTT. This chain connects TRBV28 to TRBJ1-5; TRBD1 is a possible D gene (6 bases). V lost 10 bases, J lost 2 bases, and 21 bases lay in between. The germline CDR1 and CDR2 sequences are MDHEN and SYDVKM. This CDR3 comprises 16 residues.

V gene TRBV4-1 combines with J gene TRBJ2-7; 16 bases match TRBD2. The CDR3 runs to 18 residues. Germline loops: CDR1 MGHRA, CDR2 YSYEKL. After removal of 4 bases from V and 3 bases from J, the junction contained 9 bases not matched to a gene. Here the CDR3 reads CASSLELGTSGGGYEQYF. The CDR3 DNA reads TGCGCCAGCAGCCTCGAGCTCGGGACTAGCGGGGGGGGCTACGAGCAGTACTTC.

This clone occurred once. The rearrangement joins TRBV27 to TRBJ2-7; 10 nucleotides align to TRBD2. Looked up from germline, CDR1 is MNHEY and CDR2 is SMNVEV (reference sequence). V lost 2 bases to trimming and J lost 2 bases; unmatched junction nucleotides: 3. The CDR3 consists of 15 residues. CDR3 protein: CASSLRTSGTYEQYF. CDR3 in DNA: TGTGCCAGCAGTTTACGGACTAGCGGAACCTACGAGCAGTACTTC.

The chain links TRBV30 to TRBJ1-5; TRBD1 might be the D (6 bases). Trimming removed 8 bases from V and 6 bases from J, with 20 bases in between. The CDR3 has 14 amino acids. The germline V gene has CDR1 GTSNPN and CDR2 SVGIG (reference sequence). The CDR3 protein is CALTLGGSGQPQHF. For the CDR3, the DNA is TGTGCCCTAACCCTTGGGGGCTCGGGTCAGCCCCAGCATTTT.

The chain is built from TRBV5-4 and TRBJ2-1; D gene unclear. Per the germline V gene, CDR1 is SGHNT and CDR2 is YYREEE (reference sequence). Trimming removed 2 bases at V and 10 bases at J, with 10 bases between. The CDR3 is 12 residues long. CDR3 region: CASSFRAEEQFF. CDR3 nucleotides: TGTGCCAGCAGCTTTAGAGCAGAGGAGCAGTTCTTC.

The rearrangement joins TRBV7-6 to TRBJ2-7; perhaps TRBD1 as D (6 bases). V was pared by 9 bases and J by 2 bases, with 32 bases between. The germline CDR1 and CDR2 sequences are SGHVS and FNYEAQ. The CDR3 has 19 amino acids. The CDR3 region is CARRTLSDRSLRRTYEQYF. CDR3 nucleotides: TGTGCCAGGCGAACCTTATCGGACAGAAGTTTAAGGAGGACCTACGAGCAGTACTTC.

The chain couples TRBV5-4 to TRBJ1-1, with D unclear. This CDR3 has 15 residues. The V and J ends lost 3 bases and 3 bases respectively, with 15 bases between them. The V gene's germline CDR1 is SGHNT and CDR2 YYREEE (reference sequence). The CDR3 DNA follows: TGTGCCAGCAGCTCGAGTTCGGGGAGGGACACTGAAGCTTTCTTT. Encoded protein: CASSSSSGRDTEAFF.

The chain employs TRBV5-5 and TRBJ2-7; D assignment may be TRBD1 or TRBD2 (6 bases each). CDR3 size: 16 residues. With 0 bases removed from V and 4 bases from J, the gap between germline ends came to 17 bases. Looked up from germline, CDR1 is SGHKS and CDR2 is YYEKEE (reference sequence). The CDR3, as DNA: TGTGCCAGCAGCTTGGCCGAGGGGGGACTCTCATACGAGCAGTACTTC. It codes for CASSLAEGGLSYEQYF.